This T cell receptor beta chain was sequenced for a study of blood T cells in healthy people across ages. Regarding the study as a whole: Shifts in expanded clonotypes may have been confounded by donor CMV status, which was unknown. It was found that TCR beta diversity correlated strongly with the percentage of naive T cells.

Germline V gene sequence: CDR1 LGHDT, CDR2 YNNKEL (reference sequence). V was cut by 0 bases and J by 7 bases, with 9 bases left in between. The CDR3 is 14 residues long. Healthy individuals of Caucasian origin from Russia, aged roughly 6 to 100, served as donors. Each donor gave approximately 9.5 milliliters of peripheral blood. Primers used in a second PCR of roughly 6 to 12 cycles were a sample-barcoded 5' primer and a J-beta primer mix. TCRdb itself ran the 5' RACE reads through MiXCR, one entry per CDR3 protein. The sample lists about 680,000 distinct CDR3 sequences; about half were seen once. This clonotype was seen more than once but under ten times. The antigen is unknown.

Sequenced material: blood. The chain combines TRBV3-1 with TRBJ1-4, with D maybe TRBD1 (5 bases). This receptor was taken from a woman aged 60-75 years in good health. The CDR3 reads CASSQDLGGEKLFF. The CDR3 coding sequence is TGTGCCAGCAGCCAAGATTTGGGGGGTGAAAAACTGTTTTTT.